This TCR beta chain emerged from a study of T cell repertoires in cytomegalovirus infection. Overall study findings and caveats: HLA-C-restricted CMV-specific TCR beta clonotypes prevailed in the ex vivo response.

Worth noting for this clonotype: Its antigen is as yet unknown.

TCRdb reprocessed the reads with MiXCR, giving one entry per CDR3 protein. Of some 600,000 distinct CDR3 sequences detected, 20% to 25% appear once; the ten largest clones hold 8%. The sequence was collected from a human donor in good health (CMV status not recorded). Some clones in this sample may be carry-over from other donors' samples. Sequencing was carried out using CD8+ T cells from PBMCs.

The CDR3 region has the DNA TGCGCCAGCAGCCAAGAATCTTGGGGGAGCTCCTATAATTCACCCCTCCACTTT. Protein: CASSQESWGSSYNSPLHF. The chain is built from TRBV4-3 and TRBJ1-6; tentative D call: TRBD1 (5 bases). Germline CDR1 LGHNA, CDR2 YSLEER. The CDR3 contains 18 residues. The V and J ends lost 0 bases and 0 bases respectively, with 12 bases between them.